This T cell receptor (beta chain) was captured by sequencing in a study of blood T cell repertoires in COVID-19. Sequencing was performed with immunoSEQ multiplex PCR; in TCRdb, only in-frame clones are kept and a portion is missing. The table records roughly 250,000 clones, about 76% of them present only once. This clone came up once. The trim removed 3 bases at V and 0 bases at J, leaving 8 bases unmatched. Looked up from germline, CDR1 is SGHTA and CDR2 is FQGNSA. The CDR3 has 16 amino acids. The sample comprised peripheral blood. The chain uses TRBV7-2 and TRBJ2-7; 7 nucleotides align to TRBD1. This sequence was found in a woman aged 60-75 years with active or convalescent COVID-19. The CDR3 region has the DNA TGTGCCAGCAGCTTCTTCGGGACAGACCTCTCCTACGAGCAGTACTTC. Translation gives CASSFFGTDLSYEQYF.